The 3 T cell receptor beta chains reported below all come from one sample, sequenced in a study of cytomegalovirus exposure and HLA in healthy donors. With 60 Vbeta and 13 Jbeta primers, the PCR was carried out. The repertoire was sequenced with immunoSEQ multiplex PCR; TCRdb's copy has only in-frame clones and lacks some. The table lists some 110,000 clones, around 73% of them singletons, with around 1.2% in the top ten. The source material was PBMCs. These receptors all stem from a man aged 25 to 40 in good health and CMV-seronegative.

The V call is TRBV6-5, the J call TRBJ1-2, with a possible D match to TRBD1 (5 bases). The V end was cut by 4 bases, the J end by 2 bases, with 11 bases between. The germline gives CDR1 MNHEY, CDR2 SVGAGI. The CDR3 spans 14 residues. The DNA of the CDR3 is TGTGCCAGCAGTTTGACAGCCTCCAACTATGGCTACACCTTC. Amino acid sequence: CASSLTASNYGYTF.

The rearrangement joins TRBV19 to TRBJ1-2; unclear D gene. The ends were cut back, 1 base at V and 4 bases at J, with 4 bases in the middle. Germline-derived CDR1 and CDR2 are LNHDA and SQIVND (reference sequence). This CDR3 has 12 residues. The CDR3 region is CASSIGPYGYTF. The CDR3 DNA reads as TGTGCCAGTAGTATAGGGCCCTATGGCTACACCTTC.

The V and J genes are TRBV27 and TRBJ2-1, with 13 bases lining up with TRBD2. Trimming took 2 bases from V and 7 from J; bases not matched to a gene: 14. CDR1 and CDR2 from the germline V gene are MNHEY and SMNVEV (reference sequence). This CDR3 has 19 amino acids. The CDR3 loop reads CASSLEGPGLAGVQNEQFF. The CDR3 DNA is TGTGCCAGCAGTTTAGAGGGTCCAGGACTAGCGGGAGTCCAAAATGAGCAGTTCTTC.